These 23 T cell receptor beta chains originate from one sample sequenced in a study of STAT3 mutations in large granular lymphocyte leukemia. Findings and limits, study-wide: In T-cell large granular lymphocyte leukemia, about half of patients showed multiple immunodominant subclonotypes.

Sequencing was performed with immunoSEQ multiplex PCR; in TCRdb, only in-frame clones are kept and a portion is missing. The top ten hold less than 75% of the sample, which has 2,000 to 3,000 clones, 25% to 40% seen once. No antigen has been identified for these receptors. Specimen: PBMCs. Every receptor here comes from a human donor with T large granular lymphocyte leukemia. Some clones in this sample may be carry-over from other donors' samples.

CDR3 sequence: CASSQDLGAVQYF. The CDR3, as DNA: TGCGCCAGCAGCCAAGATTTGGGGGCGGTGCAGTACTTC. The chain recombines TRBV4-3 with TRBJ2-7; D is perhaps TRBD1 (6 bases). The germline V and J ends were trimmed by 0 bases and 9 bases, with 12 bases remaining between them. This CDR3 is built from 13 residues. Germline V CDR1 and CDR2: LGHNA, YSLEER.

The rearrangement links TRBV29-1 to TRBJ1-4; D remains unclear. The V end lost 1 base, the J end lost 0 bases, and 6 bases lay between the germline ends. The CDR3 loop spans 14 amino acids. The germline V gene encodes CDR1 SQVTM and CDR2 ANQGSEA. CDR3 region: CSVEAGTTNEKLFF. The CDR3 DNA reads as TGCAGCGTTGAAGCGGGAACAACTAATGAAAAACTGTTTTTT.

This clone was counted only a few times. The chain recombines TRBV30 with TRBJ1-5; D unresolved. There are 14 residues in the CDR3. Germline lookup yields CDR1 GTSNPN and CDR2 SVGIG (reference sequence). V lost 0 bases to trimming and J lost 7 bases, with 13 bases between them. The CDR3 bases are TGTGCCTGGAGTGTAGGCGGGATTGGACAGCCCCAGCATTTT. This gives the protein CAWSVGGIGQPQHF.

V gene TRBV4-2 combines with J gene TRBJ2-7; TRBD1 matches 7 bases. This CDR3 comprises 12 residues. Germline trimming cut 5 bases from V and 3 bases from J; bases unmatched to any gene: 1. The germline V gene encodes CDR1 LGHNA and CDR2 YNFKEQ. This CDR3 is CASSAGGYEQYF. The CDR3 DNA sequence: TGTGCCAGCAGCGCAGGGGGCTACGAGCAGTACTTC.

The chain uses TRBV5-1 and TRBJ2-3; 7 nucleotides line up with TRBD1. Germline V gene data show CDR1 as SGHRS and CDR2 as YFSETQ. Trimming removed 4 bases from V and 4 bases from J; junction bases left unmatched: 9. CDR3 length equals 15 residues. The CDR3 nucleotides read TGCGCCAGCAGCCGATTACAGGGGCTCGCAGATACGCAGTATTTT. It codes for CASSRLQGLADTQYF. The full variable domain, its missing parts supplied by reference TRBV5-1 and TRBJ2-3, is KAGVTQTPRYLIKTRGQQVTLSCSPISGHRSVSWYQQTPGQGLQFLFEYFSETQRNKGNFPGRFSGRQFSNSRSEMNVSTLELGDSALYLCASSRLQGLADTQYFGPGTRLTVL.

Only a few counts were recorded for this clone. The CDR3 loop is CARSSVGTNTEAFF. For the CDR3, the DNA is TGTGCCAGAAGTTCCGTCGGGACCAACACTGAAGCTTTCTTT. The chain employs TRBV5-3 and TRBJ1-1; D may be TRBD1 (5 bases). TRBV5-3 is known as an ORF, though its function is uncertain. CDR3 size: 14 residues. Trimming shortened V by 5 bases and J by 2 bases, and 13 bases separated the two germline ends.

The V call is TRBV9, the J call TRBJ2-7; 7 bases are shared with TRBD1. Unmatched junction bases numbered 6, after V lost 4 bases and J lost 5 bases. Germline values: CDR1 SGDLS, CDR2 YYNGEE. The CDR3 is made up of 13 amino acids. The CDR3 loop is CASSPQGNHEQYF. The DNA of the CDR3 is TGTGCCAGCAGCCCACAGGGGAATCACGAGCAGTACTTC.

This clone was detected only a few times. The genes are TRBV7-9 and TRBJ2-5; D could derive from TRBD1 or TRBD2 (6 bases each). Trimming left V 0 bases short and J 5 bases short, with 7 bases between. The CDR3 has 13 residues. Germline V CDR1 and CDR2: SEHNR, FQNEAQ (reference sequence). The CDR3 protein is CASSLAGGETQYF. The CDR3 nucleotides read TGTGCCAGCAGCTTAGCAGGGGGGGAGACCCAGTACTTC.

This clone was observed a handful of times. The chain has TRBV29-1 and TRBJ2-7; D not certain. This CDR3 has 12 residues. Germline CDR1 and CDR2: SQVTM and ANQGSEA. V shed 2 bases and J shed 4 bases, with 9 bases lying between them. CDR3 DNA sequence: TGCAGCGTTGAACGAGTGGGATACGAGCAGTACTTC. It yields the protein CSVERVGYEQYF.

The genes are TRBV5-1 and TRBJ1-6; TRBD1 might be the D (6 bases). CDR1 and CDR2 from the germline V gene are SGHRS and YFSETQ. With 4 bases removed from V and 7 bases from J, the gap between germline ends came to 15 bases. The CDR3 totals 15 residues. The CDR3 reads CASSGAGQTNSPLHF. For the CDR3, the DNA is TGCGCCAGCAGCGGCGCGGGACAAACAAATTCACCCCTCCACTTT. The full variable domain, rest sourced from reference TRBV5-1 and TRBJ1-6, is KAGVTQTPRYLIKTRGQQVTLSCSPISGHRSVSWYQQTPGQGLQFLFEYFSETQRNKGNFPGRFSGRQFSNSRSEMNVSTLELGDSALYLCASSGAGQTNSPLHFGNGTRLTVT.

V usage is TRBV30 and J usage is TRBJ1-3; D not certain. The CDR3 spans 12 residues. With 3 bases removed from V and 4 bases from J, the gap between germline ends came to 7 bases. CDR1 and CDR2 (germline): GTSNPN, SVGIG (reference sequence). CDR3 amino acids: CAWRVAGNTIYF. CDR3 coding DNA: TGTGCCTGGAGGGTTGCCGGAAACACCATATATTTT.

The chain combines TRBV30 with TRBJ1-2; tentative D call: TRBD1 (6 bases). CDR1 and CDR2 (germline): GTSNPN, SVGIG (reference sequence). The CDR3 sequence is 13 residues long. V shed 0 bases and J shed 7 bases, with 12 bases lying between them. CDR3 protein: CAWSVWGGAGYTF. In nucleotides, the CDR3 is TGTGCCTGGAGTGTATGGGGGGGGGCTGGCTACACCTTC.

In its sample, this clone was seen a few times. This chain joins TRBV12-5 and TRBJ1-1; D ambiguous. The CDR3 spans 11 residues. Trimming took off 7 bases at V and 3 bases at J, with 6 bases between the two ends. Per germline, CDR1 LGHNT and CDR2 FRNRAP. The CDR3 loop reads CASAYHTEAFF. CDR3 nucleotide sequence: TGTGCTAGTGCCTACCACACTGAAGCTTTCTTT.

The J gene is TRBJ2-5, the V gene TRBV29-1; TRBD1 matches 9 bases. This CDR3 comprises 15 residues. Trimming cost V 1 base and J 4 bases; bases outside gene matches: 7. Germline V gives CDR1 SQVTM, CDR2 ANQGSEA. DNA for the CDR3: TGCAGCGTTGAAGGAGAAGGGACAGGGAGAGAGACCCAGTACTTC. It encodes CSVEGEGTGRETQYF.

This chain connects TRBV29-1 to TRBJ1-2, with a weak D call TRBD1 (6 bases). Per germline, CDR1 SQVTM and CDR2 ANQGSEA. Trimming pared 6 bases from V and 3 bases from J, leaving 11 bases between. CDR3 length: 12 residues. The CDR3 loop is CSVYRVDYGYTF. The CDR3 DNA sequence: TGCAGCGTCTACAGGGTAGACTATGGCTACACCTTC. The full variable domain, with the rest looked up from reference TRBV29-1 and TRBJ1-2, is SAVISQKPSRDICQRGTSLTIQCQVDSQVTMMFWYRQQPGQSLTLIATANQGSEATYESGFVIDKFPISRPNLTFSTLTVSNMSPEDSSIYLCSVYRVDYGYTFGSGTRLTVV.

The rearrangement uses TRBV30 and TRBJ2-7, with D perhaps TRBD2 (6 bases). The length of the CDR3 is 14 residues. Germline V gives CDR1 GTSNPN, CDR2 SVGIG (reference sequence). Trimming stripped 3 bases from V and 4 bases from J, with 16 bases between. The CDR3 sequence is CAWRGFGGRYEQYF. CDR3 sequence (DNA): TGTGCCTGGAGGGGGTTCGGGGGACGGTACGAGCAGTACTTC.

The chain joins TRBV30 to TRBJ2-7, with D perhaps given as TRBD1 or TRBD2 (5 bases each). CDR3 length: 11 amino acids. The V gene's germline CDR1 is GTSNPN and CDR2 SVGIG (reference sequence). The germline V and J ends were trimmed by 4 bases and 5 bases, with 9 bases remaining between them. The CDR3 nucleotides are TGTGCCTGGACAGGGACGGACGAGCAGTACTTC. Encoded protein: CAWTGTDEQYF.

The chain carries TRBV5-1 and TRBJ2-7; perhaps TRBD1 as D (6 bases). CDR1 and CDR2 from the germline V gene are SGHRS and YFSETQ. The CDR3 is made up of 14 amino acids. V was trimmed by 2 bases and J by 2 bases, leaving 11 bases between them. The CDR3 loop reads CASSLGQRTYEQYF. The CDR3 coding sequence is TGCGCCAGCAGCTTAGGACAGCGAACCTACGAGCAGTACTTC.

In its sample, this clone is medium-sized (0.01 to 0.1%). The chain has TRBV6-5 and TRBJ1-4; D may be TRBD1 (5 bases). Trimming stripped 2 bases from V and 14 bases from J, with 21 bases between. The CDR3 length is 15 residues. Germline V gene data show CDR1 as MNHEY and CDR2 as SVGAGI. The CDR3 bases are TGTGCCAGCAGTTACACGGGGCGGGGACTGGAGGGCCTGTTTTTT. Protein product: CASSYTGRGLEGLFF.

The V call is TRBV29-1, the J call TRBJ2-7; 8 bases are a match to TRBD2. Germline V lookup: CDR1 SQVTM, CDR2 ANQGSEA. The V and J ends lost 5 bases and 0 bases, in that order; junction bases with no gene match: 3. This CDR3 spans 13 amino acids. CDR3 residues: CSVRLAHSYEQYF. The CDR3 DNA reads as TGCAGCGTTCGACTAGCGCACTCCTACGAGCAGTACTTC.

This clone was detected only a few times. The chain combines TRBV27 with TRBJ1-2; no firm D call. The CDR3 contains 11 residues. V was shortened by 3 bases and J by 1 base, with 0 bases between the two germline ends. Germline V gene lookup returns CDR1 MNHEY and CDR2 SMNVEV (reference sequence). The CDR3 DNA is TGTGCCAGCAGTTTTAACTATGGCTACACCTTC. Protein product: CASSFNYGYTF.

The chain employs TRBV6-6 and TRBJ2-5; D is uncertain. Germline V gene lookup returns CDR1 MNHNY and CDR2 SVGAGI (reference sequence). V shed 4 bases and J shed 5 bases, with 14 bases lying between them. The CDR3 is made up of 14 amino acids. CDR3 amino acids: CASSFGSLGETQYF. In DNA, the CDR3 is TGTGCCAGCAGTTTCGGATCCCTCGGGGAGACCCAGTACTTC.

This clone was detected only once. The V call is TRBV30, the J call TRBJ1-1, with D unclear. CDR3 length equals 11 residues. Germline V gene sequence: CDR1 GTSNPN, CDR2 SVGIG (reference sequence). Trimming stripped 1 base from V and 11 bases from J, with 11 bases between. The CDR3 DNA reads TGTGCCTGGAGTGGACCCCTGGGGGCTTTCTTT. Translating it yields CAWSGPLGAFF.